What follows are 3 T cell receptor beta chains derived from one specimen sequenced in a study of immune evolution from preneoplasia to lung adenocarcinoma. Data came from immunoSEQ multiplex PCR; TCRdb stores just in-frame clones and leaves some out. The repertoire has about 4,800 clones, 86% of them found once; the top ten carry roughly 8.2%. What was sequenced was FFPE lung adenocarcinoma in situ tissue. These receptors originate from a person between 65 and 79 years old with lung adenocarcinoma.

V gene TRBV19 combines with J gene TRBJ2-4; D is perhaps TRBD1 (6 bases). Germline loops: CDR1 LNHDA, CDR2 SQIVND (reference sequence). The CDR3 runs to 14 residues. Trimming removed 4 bases from V and 5 bases from J, with 12 bases in between. The CDR3 protein is CASSTQGWENIQYF. The DNA for the CDR3 is TGTGCCAGTAGTACCCAGGGGTGGGAAAACATTCAGTACTTC.

This clone has only a few counts. This chain links TRBV5-4 with TRBJ2-2; TRBD2 agrees at 9 bases. The trim removed 0 bases at V and 7 bases at J, leaving 7 bases unmatched. The germline V gene has CDR1 SGHNT and CDR2 YYREEE (reference sequence). CDR3 length: 16 residues. CDR3 amino acids: CASSLGVAGANGELFF. CDR3 nucleotide sequence: TGTGCCAGCAGCTTGGGGGTAGCGGGAGCCAACGGGGAGCTGTTTTTT.

The chain carries TRBV18 and TRBJ2-2; D is tentatively TRBD1 or TRBD2 (5 bases each). This CDR3 is built from 15 residues. Germline V gene sequence: CDR1 KGHSH, CDR2 LQKENI. V was trimmed by 2 bases and J by 5 bases, leaving 12 bases between them. The CDR3 loop is CASSPWSGRTGELFF. In DNA form, the CDR3 reads TGTGCCAGCTCACCATGGTCAGGGAGAACCGGGGAGCTGTTTTTT. The whole variable domain, filled in from reference TRBV18 and TRBJ2-2, reads NAGVMQNPRHLVRRRGQEARLRCSPMKGHSHVYWYRQLPEEGLKFMVYLQKENIIDESGMPKERFSAEFPKEGPSILRIQQVVRGDSAAYFCASSPWSGRTGELFFGEGSRLTVL.